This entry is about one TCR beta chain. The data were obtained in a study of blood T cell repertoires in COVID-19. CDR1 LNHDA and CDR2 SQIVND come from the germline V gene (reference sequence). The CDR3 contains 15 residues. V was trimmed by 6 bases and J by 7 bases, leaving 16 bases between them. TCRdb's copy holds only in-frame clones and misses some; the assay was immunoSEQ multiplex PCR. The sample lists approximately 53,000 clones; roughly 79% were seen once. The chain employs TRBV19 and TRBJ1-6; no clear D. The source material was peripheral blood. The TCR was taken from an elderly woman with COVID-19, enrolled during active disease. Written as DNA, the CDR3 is TGTGCCAGTAGGCTAGTACCGGCAGAAAATTCACCCCTCCACTTT. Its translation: CASRLVPAENSPLHF.